These 22 T cell receptor beta chains share one sample of origin, sequenced in a study of blood T cell repertoires in COVID-19. Clones were sequenced by immunoSEQ multiplex PCR, and TCRdb holds only the in-frame ones, with some missing. Here the sample spans 150,000 to 200,000 clones, less than 90% being singletons. The specimen was peripheral blood. These receptors were obtained from a woman aged 70 to 79 with acute or convalescent COVID-19.

This clone has just a few counts. The chain joins TRBV2 to TRBJ1-1; 12 bases map to TRBD1. The germline V gene has CDR1 SNHLY and CDR2 FYNNEI. V lost 7 bases to trimming and J lost 5 bases; unmatched junction nucleotides: 5. This CDR3 contains 14 residues. CDR3 DNA: TGTGCCAGCAATCGGGACAGGGGGCAGACTGAAGCTTTCTTT. Encoded protein: CASNRDRGQTEAFF.

The chain couples TRBV29-1 to TRBJ2-2; a possible D gene is TRBD2 (6 bases). The V gene lost 7 bases and the J gene lost 2 bases, with 17 bases spanning the gap. Germline values: CDR1 SQVTM, CDR2 ANQGSEA. The CDR3 runs to 15 residues. The CDR3 is CSGSVGGPNTGELFF. In nucleotides, the CDR3 is TGCAGCGGGTCGGTTGGAGGGCCTAACACCGGGGAGCTGTTTTTT.

This clone was detected only once. This rearrangement joins TRBV11-3 to TRBJ2-3, with D possibly being TRBD2 (5 bases). The V end was cut by 8 bases, the J end by 0 bases, with 15 bases between. Germline CDR1 reads SGHNT; CDR2 reads YENEEA. This CDR3 spans 15 amino acids. CDR3 loop: CASASGGISTDTQYF. CDR3 bases: TGTGCCAGCGCCAGCGGCGGAATTAGCACAGATACGCAGTATTTT.

The gene calls are TRBV7-9 and TRBJ1-2, with 10 positions matching TRBD1. With 7 bases clipped from V and 4 bases from J, the junction kept 12 bases outside the gene matches. This CDR3 spans 16 amino acids. CDR1 and CDR2 (germline): SEHNR, FQNEAQ (reference sequence). The CDR3 region has the DNA TGTGCCAGCACCTCGTGGGGGACAGGGGACTTCTATGGCTACACCTTC. This encodes CASTSWGTGDFYGYTF.

The chain employs TRBV7-9 and TRBJ2-1; 9 positions agree with TRBD2. The V gene's germline CDR1 is SEHNR and CDR2 FQNEAQ (reference sequence). Germline trimming cut 0 bases from V and 7 bases from J; bases unmatched to any gene: 4. The CDR3 sequence is 15 residues long. CDR3 coding DNA: TGTGCCAGCAGCTTAGCTAGCGGGAGTATGAATGAGCAGTTCTTC. Its translation: CASSLASGSMNEQFF.

V gene TRBV7-3 combines with J gene TRBJ2-5, with 8 positions matching TRBD1. V lost 8 bases to trimming and J lost 7 bases; unmatched junction nucleotides: 9. Looked up from germline, CDR1 is SGHTA and CDR2 is FQGTGA. The CDR3 covers 13 residues. This CDR3 is CASGTGAQGTQYF. The CDR3 region has the DNA TGTGCCAGCGGGACAGGCGCTCAGGGGACCCAGTACTTC.

The rearrangement links TRBV29-1 to TRBJ1-2; tentative D call: TRBD1 (5 bases). CDR3 length: 13 amino acids. Germline CDR1 reads SQVTM; CDR2 reads ANQGSEA. V lost 2 bases to trimming and J lost 4 bases, with 11 bases between them. The CDR3 nucleotides read TGCAGCGTTGAACAGGGTGCCACCTATGGCTACACCTTC. Its translation is CSVEQGATYGYTF. Supplemented by reference TRBV29-1 and TRBJ1-2, the full variable domain reads SAVISQKPSRDICQRGTSLTIQCQVDSQVTMMFWYRQQPGQSLTLIATANQGSEATYESGFVIDKFPISRPNLTFSTLTVSNMSPEDSSIYLCSVEQGATYGYTFGSGTRLTVV.

This sequence joins TRBV5-1 and TRBJ2-7, with D possibly being TRBD2 (6 bases). The V and J ends lost 5 bases and 0 bases respectively, with 12 bases between them. Looked up from germline, CDR1 is SGHRS and CDR2 is YFSETQ. This CDR3 has 14 amino acids. CDR3: CASRGDLNSYEQYF. The DNA of the CDR3 is TGCGCCAGCAGGGGGGACTTAAACTCCTACGAGCAGTACTTC.

V and J are TRBV6-1 and TRBJ1-4; no reliable D call. Germline CDR1 reads MNHNS; CDR2 reads SASEGT. This CDR3 has 12 residues. Between the trimmed V and J ends, which lost 3 bases and 10 bases, there was a span of 9 bases. CDR3 sequence (DNA): TGTGCCAGCAGTGATCGGGGAGGAAAACTGTTTTTT. Protein: CASSDRGGKLFF.

The V and J genes are TRBV2 and TRBJ1-6, with a possible D match to TRBD1 (5 bases). V lost 4 bases, J lost 7 bases, and 14 bases lay in between. CDR3 size: 15 residues. The germline V gene encodes CDR1 SNHLY and CDR2 FYNNEI. In nucleotides, the CDR3 is TGTGCCAGCAGTGCCACACAGGCGCCAAATTCACCCCTCCACTTT. Translation gives CASSATQAPNSPLHF.

The chain combines TRBV18 with TRBJ1-1, with 9 nucleotides matching TRBD1. The V gene's germline CDR1 is KGHSH and CDR2 LQKENI. This CDR3 has 14 residues. V was clipped by 5 bases and J by 10 bases; unmatched bases: 11. The CDR3 loop reads CASSVSRDRVGAFF. The CDR3 coding sequence is TGTGCCAGCTCAGTCTCCCGGGACAGGGTAGGAGCTTTCTTT.

This clone was recorded only once. The chain recombines TRBV24-1 with TRBJ2-3; TRBD2 matches at 13 bases. The CDR3 covers 16 residues. Germline values: CDR1 KGHDR, CDR2 SFDVKD. V shed 4 bases, J shed 5 bases, and the junction held 5 bases outside the gene matches. The CDR3: CATSDRLAGGIDTQYF. CDR3 sequence (DNA): TGTGCCACCAGTGACCGACTAGCGGGAGGAATAGATACGCAGTATTTT.

Written as DNA, the CDR3 is TGCGCCAGCAGCTTGGTTGGACAAGGTATTGAAAAACTGTTTTTT. It specifies CASSLVGQGIEKLFF. V usage is TRBV5-1 and J usage is TRBJ1-4, with a possible D match to TRBD1 (5 bases). Germline CDR1 is SGHRS and CDR2 is YFSETQ. V shed 0 bases and J shed 7 bases, with 13 bases lying between them. The CDR3 contains 15 residues. Together with reference TRBV5-1 and TRBJ1-4, the CDR3 gives the full variable domain: KAGVTQTPRYLIKTRGQQVTLSCSPISGHRSVSWYQQTPGQGLQFLFEYFSETQRNKGNFPGRFSGRQFSNSRSEMNVSTLELGDSALYLCASSLVGQGIEKLFFGSGTQLSVL.

The chain carries TRBV7-9 and TRBJ2-4, with TRBD2 matching over 7 bases. CDR3 length: 13 residues. V dropped 5 bases and J dropped 11; count of bases not matched to a gene: 9. From germline, CDR1 is SEHNR and CDR2 FQNEAQ (reference sequence). The CDR3 DNA follows: TGTGCCAGCAGCCAATCGGCTAGCGGAGTTCAGTACTTC. Its protein is CASSQSASGVQYF.

V is TRBV5-1 and J is TRBJ1-1; 8 bases align to TRBD1. CDR1 is SGHRS, CDR2 YFSETQ, per germline. The CDR3 extends over 16 amino acids. Germline trimming cut 7 bases from V and 4 bases from J; bases unmatched to any gene: 15. CDR3 nucleotides: TGCGCCAGCGGTCTTCGGACAGGGCTGGCGAGCACTGAAGCTTTCTTT. It codes for CASGLRTGLASTEAFF.

This clone has just one count. The CDR3 DNA reads as TGCGCCAGCAGCCAAGATAACAGGGAGTCTCGAGGCTACACCTTC. Amino acids: CASSQDNRESRGYTF. The J gene is TRBJ1-2, the V gene TRBV4-3, with a weak D call TRBD1 (6 bases). Trimming stripped 0 bases from V and 8 bases from J, with 16 bases between. The CDR3 contains 15 residues. Per the germline V gene, CDR1 is LGHNA and CDR2 is YSLEER.

In this sample, this clone turned up a few times. V is TRBV18 and J is TRBJ2-6; possibly TRBD2 for D (5 bases). The CDR3 is made up of 15 amino acids. Germline V gene lookup returns CDR1 KGHSH and CDR2 LQKENI. The ends were cut back, 6 bases at V and 0 bases at J, with 9 bases in the middle. CDR3 bases: TGTGCCAGCTCGCAGGCGGGCTCTGGGGCCAACGTCCTGACTTTC. The encoded protein is CASSQAGSGANVLTF.

This clone showed up just a few times. The chain employs TRBV6-6 and TRBJ1-5, with TRBD1 matching over 7 bases. Trimming cost V 2 bases and J 9 bases; bases outside gene matches: 10. This CDR3 spans 15 amino acids. Germline assignment: CDR1 MNHNY and CDR2 SVGAGI (reference sequence). This CDR3 reads CASSYNVDRVRPQHF. In nucleotides, the CDR3 is TGTGCCAGCAGTTACAACGTCGACAGGGTTAGGCCCCAGCATTTT.

V and J are TRBV5-6 and TRBJ2-3, with a possible D match to TRBD2 (6 bases). Germline lookup yields CDR1 SGHDT and CDR2 YYEEEE. The V end lost 1 base, the J end lost 3 bases, and 9 bases lay between the germline ends. This CDR3 spans 14 amino acids. CDR3 in DNA: TGTGCCAGCAGCTTGAGGAGGGGAACAGATACGCAGTATTTT. Translated, it gives CASSLRRGTDTQYF.

V is TRBV7-8 and J is TRBJ1-1; D remains ambiguous. Trimming removed 3 bases from V and 7 bases from J, with 12 bases in between. The CDR3 contains 13 residues. Germline CDR1 is SGHVS and CDR2 is FQNEAQ. CDR3 loop: CASSFPRSGEAFF. The CDR3 DNA sequence: TGTGCCAGCAGCTTCCCGCGATCCGGTGAAGCTTTCTTT.

This chain links TRBV7-2 with TRBJ1-1; 10 positions match TRBD1. J lost 6 bases, V lost 5 bases, and 3 bases had no gene match. Per germline, CDR1 SGHTA and CDR2 FQGNSA. The CDR3 totals 13 residues. The CDR3 DNA reads TGTGCCAGCAGCCTAGGGACAGGGGCTGAAGCTTTCTTT. It is translated as CASSLGTGAEAFF.

V and J are TRBV6-5 and TRBJ2-1; 7 bases agree with TRBD1. Germline CDR1 reads MNHEY; CDR2 reads SVGAGI. The junction had 2 bases not matched to a gene; V was cut back by 6 bases and J by 3 bases. This CDR3 comprises 13 residues. The chain's CDR3 is CASRGQLYNEQFF. The CDR3 DNA is TGTGCCAGCAGGGGACAGCTCTACAATGAGCAGTTCTTC.